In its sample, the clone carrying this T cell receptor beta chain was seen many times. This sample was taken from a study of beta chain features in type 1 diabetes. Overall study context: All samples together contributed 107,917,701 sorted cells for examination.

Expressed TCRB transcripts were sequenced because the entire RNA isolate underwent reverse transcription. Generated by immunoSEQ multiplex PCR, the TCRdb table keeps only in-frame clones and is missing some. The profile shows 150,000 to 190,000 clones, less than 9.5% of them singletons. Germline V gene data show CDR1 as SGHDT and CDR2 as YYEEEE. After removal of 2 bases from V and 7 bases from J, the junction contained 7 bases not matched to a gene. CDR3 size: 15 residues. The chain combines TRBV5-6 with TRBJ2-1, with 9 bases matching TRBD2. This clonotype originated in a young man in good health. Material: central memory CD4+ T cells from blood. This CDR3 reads CASSFASGAANEQFF. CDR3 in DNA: TGTGCCAGCAGCTTTGCTAGCGGGGCCGCGAATGAGCAGTTCTTC.